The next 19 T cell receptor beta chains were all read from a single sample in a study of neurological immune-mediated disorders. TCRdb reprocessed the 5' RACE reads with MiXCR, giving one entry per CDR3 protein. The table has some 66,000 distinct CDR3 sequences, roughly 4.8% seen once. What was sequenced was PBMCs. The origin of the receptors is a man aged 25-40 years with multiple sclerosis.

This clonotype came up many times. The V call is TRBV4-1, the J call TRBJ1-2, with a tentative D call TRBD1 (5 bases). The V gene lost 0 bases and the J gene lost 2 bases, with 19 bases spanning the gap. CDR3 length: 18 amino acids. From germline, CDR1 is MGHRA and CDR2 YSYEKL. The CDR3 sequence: CASSQERFWGRSNYGYTF. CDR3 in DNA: TGCGCCAGCAGCCAAGAGAGGTTTTGGGGCAGATCAAACTATGGCTACACCTTC.

This CDR3 is CASSSLGVTEAFF. For the CDR3, the DNA is TGTGCCAGCAGTTCCCTCGGGGTGACTGAAGCTTTCTTT. This rearrangement joins TRBV27 to TRBJ1-1, with D hard to call. This CDR3 is built from 13 residues. V lost 4 bases, J lost 5 bases, and 11 bases lay in between. From germline, CDR1 is MNHEY and CDR2 SMNVEV (reference sequence).

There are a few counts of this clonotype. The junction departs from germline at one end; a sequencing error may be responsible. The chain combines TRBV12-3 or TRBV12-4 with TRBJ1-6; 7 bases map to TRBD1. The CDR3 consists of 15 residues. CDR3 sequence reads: CASSPLGQGGSPLHF. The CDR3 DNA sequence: TGTGCCAGCAGTCCCCTGGGGCAGGGGGGTTCACCCCTACACTTT.

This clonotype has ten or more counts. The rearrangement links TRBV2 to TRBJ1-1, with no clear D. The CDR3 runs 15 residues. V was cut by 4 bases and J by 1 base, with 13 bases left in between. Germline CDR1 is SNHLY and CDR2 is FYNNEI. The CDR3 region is CASSGPGSGNTEAFF. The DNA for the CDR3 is TGTGCCAGCAGTGGCCCGGGTTCGGGGAACACTGAAGCTTTCTTT.

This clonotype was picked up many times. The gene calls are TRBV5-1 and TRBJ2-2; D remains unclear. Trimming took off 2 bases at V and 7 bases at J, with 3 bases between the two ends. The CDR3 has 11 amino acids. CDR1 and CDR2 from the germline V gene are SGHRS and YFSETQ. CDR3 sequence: CASSFGGELFF. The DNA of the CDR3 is TGCGCCAGCAGCTTTGGCGGGGAGCTGTTTTTT.

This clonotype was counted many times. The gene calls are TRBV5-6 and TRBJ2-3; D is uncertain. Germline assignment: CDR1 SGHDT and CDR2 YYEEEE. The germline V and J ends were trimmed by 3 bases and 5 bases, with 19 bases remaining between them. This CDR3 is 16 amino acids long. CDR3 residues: CASSSGRRVKRDTQYF. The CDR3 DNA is TGTGCCAGCAGCTCCGGACGCCGAGTCAAGAGAGATACGCAGTATTTT.

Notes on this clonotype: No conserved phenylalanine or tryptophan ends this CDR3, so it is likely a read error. CDR3 bases: TGCAGTGCTAAAACAGCAGACAGGGGGGGCACTGAAGCTTTCAAT. This sequence encodes CSAKTADRGGTEAFN. The chain couples TRBV20-1 to TRBJ1-1; the match to TRBD1 covers 9 bases. Germline V CDR1 and CDR2: DFQATT, SNEGSKA (reference sequence). This CDR3 comprises 15 residues. With V trimmed by 4 bases and J by 4 bases, 10 bases remained unmatched.

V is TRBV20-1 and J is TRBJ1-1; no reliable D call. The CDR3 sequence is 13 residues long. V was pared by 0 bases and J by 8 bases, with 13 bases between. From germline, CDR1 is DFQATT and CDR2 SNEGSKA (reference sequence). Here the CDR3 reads CSARDRAELEAFF. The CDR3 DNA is TGCAGTGCTAGAGATCGGGCGGAGCTGGAAGCTTTCTTT.

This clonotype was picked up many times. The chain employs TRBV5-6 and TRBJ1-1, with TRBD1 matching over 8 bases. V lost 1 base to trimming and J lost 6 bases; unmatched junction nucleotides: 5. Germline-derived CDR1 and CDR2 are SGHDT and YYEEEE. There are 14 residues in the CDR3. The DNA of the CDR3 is TGTGCCAGCAGCTTGCGACAGGGGCTTTCTGAAGCTTTCTTT. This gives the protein CASSLRQGLSEAFF.

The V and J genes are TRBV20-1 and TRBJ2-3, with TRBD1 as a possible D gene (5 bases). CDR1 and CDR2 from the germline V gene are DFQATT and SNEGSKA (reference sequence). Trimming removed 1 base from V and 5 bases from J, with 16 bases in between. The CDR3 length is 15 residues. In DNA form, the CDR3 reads TGCAGTGCTAGAGGGGAAGCAGGGATTGGAGATACGCAGTATTTT. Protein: CSARGEAGIGDTQYF.

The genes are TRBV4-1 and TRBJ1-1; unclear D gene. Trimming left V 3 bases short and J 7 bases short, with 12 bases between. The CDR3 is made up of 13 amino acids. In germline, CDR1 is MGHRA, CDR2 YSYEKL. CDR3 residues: CASSHPIGVEAFF. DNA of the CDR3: TGCGCCAGCAGCCACCCAATCGGGGTTGAAGCTTTCTTT.

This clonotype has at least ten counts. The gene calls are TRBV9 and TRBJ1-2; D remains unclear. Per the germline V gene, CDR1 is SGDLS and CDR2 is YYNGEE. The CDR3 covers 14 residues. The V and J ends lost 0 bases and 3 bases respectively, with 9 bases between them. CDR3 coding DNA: TGTGCCAGCAGCGTAGATCCCCTGGACTATGGCTACACCTTC. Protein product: CASSVDPLDYGYTF.

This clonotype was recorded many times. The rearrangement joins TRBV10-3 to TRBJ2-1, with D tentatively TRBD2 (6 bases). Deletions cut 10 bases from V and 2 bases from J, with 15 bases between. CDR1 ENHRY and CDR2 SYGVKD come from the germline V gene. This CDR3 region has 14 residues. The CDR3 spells CATLGDFPYNEQFF. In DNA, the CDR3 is TGTGCCACCCTGGGGGACTTCCCCTACAATGAGCAGTTCTTC.

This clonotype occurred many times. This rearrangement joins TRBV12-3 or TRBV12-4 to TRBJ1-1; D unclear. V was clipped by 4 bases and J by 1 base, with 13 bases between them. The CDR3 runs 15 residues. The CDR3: CASSSTSGKNTEAFF. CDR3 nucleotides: TGTGCCAGCAGTTCCACCTCAGGCAAGAACACTGAAGCTTTCTTT.

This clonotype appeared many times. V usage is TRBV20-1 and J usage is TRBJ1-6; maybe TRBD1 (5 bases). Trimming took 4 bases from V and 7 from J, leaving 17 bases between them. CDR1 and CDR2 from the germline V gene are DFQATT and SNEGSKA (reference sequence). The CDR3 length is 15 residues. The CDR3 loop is CSAILRREGNSPLHF. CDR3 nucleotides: TGCAGTGCTATCCTCCGGAGGGAGGGGAATTCACCCCTCCACTTT.

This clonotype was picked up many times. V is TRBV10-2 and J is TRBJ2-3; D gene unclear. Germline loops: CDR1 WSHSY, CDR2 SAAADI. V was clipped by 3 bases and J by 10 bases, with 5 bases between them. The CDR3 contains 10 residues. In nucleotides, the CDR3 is TGCGCCAGCAGTGACAACGCGCAGTATTTT. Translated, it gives CASSDNAQYF.

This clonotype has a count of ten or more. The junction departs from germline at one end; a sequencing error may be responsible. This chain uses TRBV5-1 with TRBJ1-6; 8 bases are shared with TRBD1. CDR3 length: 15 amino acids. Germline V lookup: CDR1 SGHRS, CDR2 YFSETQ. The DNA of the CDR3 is TGCGCCAGCAGCTTGGCCGGACAGGGTAATTCACCCCTCAACTTT. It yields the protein CASSLAGQGNSPLNF.

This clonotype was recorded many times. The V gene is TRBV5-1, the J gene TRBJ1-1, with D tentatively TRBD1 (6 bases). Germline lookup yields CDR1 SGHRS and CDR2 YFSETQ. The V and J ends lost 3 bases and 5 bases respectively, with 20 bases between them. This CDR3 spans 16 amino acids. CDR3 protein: CASSWGPQTIMTEAFF. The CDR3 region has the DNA TGCGCCAGCAGCTGGGGGCCACAGACAATAATGACTGAAGCTTTCTTT. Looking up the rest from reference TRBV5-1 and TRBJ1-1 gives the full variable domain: KAGVTQTPRYLIKTRGQQVTLSCSPISGHRSVSWYQQTPGQGLQFLFEYFSETQRNKGNFPGRFSGRQFSNSRSEMNVSTLELGDSALYLCASSWGPQTIMTEAFFGQGTRLTVV.

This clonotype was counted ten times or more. In DNA form, the CDR3 reads TGTGCCAGCAGCGTAGCCCCGGGGGGGGGATCGGGAGTCTACGAGCAGTACTTC. This sequence encodes CASSVAPGGGSGVYEQYF. The V and J genes are TRBV9 and TRBJ2-7, with 8 positions matching TRBD2. V lost 0 bases, J lost 3 bases, and 14 bases stayed unmatched. CDR3 size: 18 residues. Germline CDR1 SGDLS, CDR2 YYNGEE.